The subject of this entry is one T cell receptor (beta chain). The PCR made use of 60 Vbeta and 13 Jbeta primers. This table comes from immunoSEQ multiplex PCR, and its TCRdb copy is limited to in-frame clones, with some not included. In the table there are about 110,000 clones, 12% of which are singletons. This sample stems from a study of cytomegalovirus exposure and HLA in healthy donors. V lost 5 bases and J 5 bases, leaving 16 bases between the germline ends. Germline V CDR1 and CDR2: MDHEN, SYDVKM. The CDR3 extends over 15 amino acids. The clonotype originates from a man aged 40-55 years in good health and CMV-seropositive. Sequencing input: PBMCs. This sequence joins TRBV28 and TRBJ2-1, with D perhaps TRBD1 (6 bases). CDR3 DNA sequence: TGTGCCAGCAGTCCTACAGGGAGTGGGAACAATGAGCAGTTCTTC. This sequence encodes CASSPTGSGNNEQFF.